Below are 20 T cell receptor beta chains sequenced from a single sample in a study of cytomegalovirus exposure and HLA in healthy donors. The PCR employed 60 Vbeta primers together with 13 Jbeta primers. Only in-frame clones appear in the TCRdb table, and some are missing; sequencing was by immunoSEQ multiplex PCR. The data hold over 200,000 clones, with just under 70% observed a single time. Sequenced sample: PBMCs. The receptors were gathered from a man in his forties in good health and CMV-seropositive.

A few counts support this clone. The chain joins TRBV29-1 to TRBJ2-7; tentatively, D is TRBD1 (5 bases). Germline V gene sequence: CDR1 SQVTM, CDR2 ANQGSEA. The length of the CDR3 is 11 residues. V was shortened by 4 bases and J by 6 bases, with 10 bases between the two germline ends. CDR3 residues: CSVVRGTEQYF. CDR3 sequence (DNA): TGCAGCGTTGTAAGGGGAACCGAGCAGTACTTC.

This rearrangement joins TRBV5-1 to TRBJ2-3; TRBD2 aligns across 9 bases. The ends lost 0 bases at V and 0 bases at J; junction bases unmatched: 2. The germline V gene has CDR1 SGHRS and CDR2 YFSETQ. The CDR3 totals 16 residues. The CDR3 protein is CASSLVTSGSTDTQYF. DNA for the CDR3: TGCGCCAGCAGCTTGGTGACTAGCGGCAGCACAGATACGCAGTATTTT.

This chain uses TRBV9 with TRBJ2-3; 10 bases align to TRBD2. Trimming cost V 2 bases and J 4 bases; bases outside gene matches: 4. Germline CDR1 reads SGDLS; CDR2 reads YYNGEE. The CDR3 has 15 amino acids. CDR3 bases: TGTGCCAGCAGCGTGGGACTAGCGATCGCAGATACGCAGTATTTT. This codes for CASSVGLAIADTQYF.

The chain uses TRBV6-5 and TRBJ1-6; unclear D gene. The CDR3 sequence is 15 residues long. Trimming removed 5 bases at V and 7 bases at J, with 15 bases between. Per the germline V gene, CDR1 is MNHEY and CDR2 is SVGAGI. DNA of the CDR3: TGTGCCAGCAGTGCCGGGTCCCCGGGGAATTCACCCCTCCACTTT. It yields the protein CASSAGSPGNSPLHF.

The rearrangement joins TRBV25-1 to TRBJ2-5; a weak D match, TRBD2 (7 bases). CDR3 length equals 16 residues. The V end lost 6 bases, the J end lost 5 bases, and 22 bases lay between the germline ends. Germline assignment: CDR1 MGHDK and CDR2 SYGVNS. The CDR3 is CASSPARGGAWETQYF. The CDR3 bases are TGTGCCAGCAGCCCGGCGAGGGGGGGGGCCTGGGAGACCCAGTACTTC.

V gene TRBV5-4 combines with J gene TRBJ2-3; TRBD1 aligns across 9 bases. The J segment lost 4 bases and the V segment lost 1 base, leaving 7 bases of the junction unmatched. This CDR3 contains 16 residues. In germline, CDR1 is SGHNT, CDR2 YYREEE (reference sequence). In nucleotides, the CDR3 is TGTGCCAGCAGCTTGTTGGGACAGGGTAGGGCAGATACGCAGTATTTT. Protein: CASSLLGQGRADTQYF.

The CDR3 coding sequence is TGTGCCAGCAGCTTAGATTCAGGGGATGGCTACACCTTC. It specifies CASSLDSGDGYTF. V and J are TRBV13 and TRBJ1-2; D is possibly TRBD1 (6 bases). This CDR3 spans 13 amino acids. Trimming cost V 1 base and J 6 bases, with 9 bases left between them. Germline CDR1 PRHDT, CDR2 FYEKMQ (reference sequence).

V and J are TRBV2 and TRBJ2-7; D perhaps matches TRBD2 (5 bases). Trimming removed 10 bases at V and 0 bases at J, with 16 bases between. Germline CDR1 is SNHLY and CDR2 is FYNNEI. The CDR3 has 14 amino acids. Written as DNA, the CDR3 is TGTGCCAATCGAGAGCGGACGGCCTCCTACGAGCAGTACTTC. Translating gives CANRERTASYEQYF. Supplemented by reference TRBV2 and TRBJ2-7, the full variable domain reads EPEVTQTPSHQVTQMGQEVILRCVPISNHLYFYWYRQILGQKVEFLVSFYNNEISEKSEIFDDQFSVERPDGSNFTLKIRSTKLEDSAMYFCANRERTASYEQYFGPGTRLTVT.

V usage is TRBV18 and J usage is TRBJ2-5; D call uncertain. CDR3 size: 14 residues. V gave up 3 bases and J gave up 1 base, with 9 bases separating them. Germline V gene data show CDR1 as KGHSH and CDR2 as LQKENI. This CDR3 reads CASSPQSGQETQYF. In nucleotides, the CDR3 is TGTGCCAGCTCACCGCAATCGGGCCAAGAGACCCAGTACTTC.

This clone appeared a few times. CDR3 in DNA: TGCGCCAGCAGTGAGTCAGGGACAGGGGGCGCGAATTCACCCCTCCACTTT. It translates to CASSESGTGGANSPLHF. The chain employs TRBV10-2 and TRBJ1-6, with 12 bases identical to TRBD1. CDR1 and CDR2 (germline): WSHSY, SAAADI. The CDR3 length is 17 residues. The junction had 4 bases not matched to a gene; V was cut back by 0 bases and J by 7 bases.

This chain links TRBV7-9 with TRBJ1-2; 7 bases are a match to TRBD1. Germline lookup yields CDR1 SEHNR and CDR2 FQNEAQ (reference sequence). The V segment lost 3 bases and the J segment 4 bases; nucleotides outside the gene matches: 11. The CDR3 length is 16 residues. The CDR3 DNA is TGTGCCAGCAGCTTGACCGAGACAGGGACCACCTATGGCTACACCTTC. It codes for CASSLTETGTTYGYTF.

The chain is built from TRBV5-1 and TRBJ2-7; D is perhaps TRBD1 (5 bases). This CDR3 comprises 13 residues. CDR1 is SGHRS and CDR2 is YFSETQ in the germline V gene. Trimming left V 7 bases short and J 0 bases short, with 11 bases between. Here the CDR3 DNA reads TGCGCCAGCCAGACAGCACTCTCCTACGAGCAGTACTTC. This translates into CASQTALSYEQYF.

The J gene is TRBJ2-3, the V gene TRBV5-1; tentatively, D is TRBD2 (5 bases). V lost 0 bases and J lost 1, with 6 bases in between. This CDR3 region has 14 residues. Germline V gene sequence: CDR1 SGHRS, CDR2 YFSETQ. The CDR3 DNA is TGCGCCAGCAGCTTGGCGCGGGGCACAGATACGCAGTATTTT. Translating gives CASSLARGTDTQYF. The whole variable domain, filled in from reference TRBV5-1 and TRBJ2-3, reads KAGVTQTPRYLIKTRGQQVTLSCSPISGHRSVSWYQQTPGQGLQFLFEYFSETQRNKGNFPGRFSGRQFSNSRSEMNVSTLELGDSALYLCASSLARGTDTQYFGPGTRLTVL.

The CDR3 nucleotides read TGTGCCAGCAGCGGGGGACTAGCGCAAGAGACCCAGTACTTC. This encodes CASSGGLAQETQYF. The V call is TRBV9, the J call TRBJ2-5, with TRBD2 matching over 10 bases. The trim removed 3 bases at V and 2 bases at J, leaving 1 base unmatched. The CDR3 is 14 residues long. CDR1 is SGDLS, CDR2 YYNGEE, per germline.

The chain is built from TRBV5-1 and TRBJ2-7; the D gene is possibly TRBD1 (6 bases). Between the trimmed V and J ends, which lost 4 bases and 3 bases, there was a span of 29 bases. The CDR3 totals 19 residues. Germline CDR1 SGHRS, CDR2 YFSETQ. The CDR3 nucleotides read TGCGCCAGCAGCCCTTCGATACCCCCCTCAACGACAGGACTCTACGAGCAGTACTTC. Translating it yields CASSPSIPPSTTGLYEQYF.

The chain combines TRBV6-5 with TRBJ2-5, with TRBD1 identical over 9 bases. Germline trimming cut 4 bases from V and 2 bases from J; bases unmatched to any gene: 5. This CDR3 is built from 15 residues. Germline CDR1 reads MNHEY; CDR2 reads SVGAGI. CDR3: CASSLQGATQETQYF. CDR3 nucleotides: TGTGCCAGCAGTTTACAGGGGGCCACACAAGAGACCCAGTACTTC.

The chain joins TRBV5-4 to TRBJ1-2, with D perhaps TRBD1 (5 bases). The germline gives CDR1 SGHNT, CDR2 YYREEE (reference sequence). Between the trimmed V and J ends, which lost 4 bases and 6 bases, there was a span of 19 bases. The CDR3 is 15 residues long. The CDR3 bases are TGTGCCAGCAGCGCCCCGGGGGTCGGTCCGGATGGCTACACCTTC. Amino acids: CASSAPGVGPDGYTF.

The CDR3 loop is CASSPRQGYYGYTF. DNA of the CDR3: TGTGCCAGCAGCCCCCGGCAGGGGTACTATGGCTACACCTTC. The chain has TRBV14 and TRBJ1-2, with D perhaps TRBD1 (6 bases). The CDR3 has 14 residues. The germline gives CDR1 SGHDN, CDR2 FVKESK. The germline V and J ends were trimmed by 4 bases and 3 bases, with 12 bases remaining between them.

V and J are TRBV6-1 and TRBJ2-1, with D uncertain. CDR1 MNHNS and CDR2 SASEGT come from the germline V gene. This CDR3 has 12 amino acids. Trimming pared 7 bases from V and 2 bases from J, leaving 6 bases between. CDR3 in DNA: TGTGCCAGCATAGATCCCTACAATGAGCAGTTCTTC. Protein: CASIDPYNEQFF.

The chain uses TRBV6-1 and TRBJ2-5; 8 nucleotides match TRBD1. The J segment lost 2 bases and the V segment lost 1 base, leaving 6 bases of the junction unmatched. Germline CDR1 is MNHNS and CDR2 is SASEGT. This CDR3 is built from 16 residues. In nucleotides, the CDR3 is TGTGCCAGCAGTGAAGATACAGGGGGTGGGCAAGAGACCCAGTACTTC. As protein: CASSEDTGGGQETQYF.